This is a list of T cell receptor beta chains from one sample in a study of beta chain features in type 1 diabetes. Profiled with immunoSEQ multiplex PCR; TCRdb holds only in-frame clones, not every one. The top ten hold about 0.051% of the sample, which has 240,000 or so clones, 68% seen once. Sequencing was performed on naive CD4+ T cells from blood. The origin of the receptors is a man aged 25-40 years in good health. Each CDR3 is given with its conserved first and last residue. Fields, in order: clone size, J gene, V gene, D gene, CDR3 DNA, CDR3 protein. D genes are given only for firm matches. Clone size is shown for a subset of rows, as once, few, many or a class of expanded clone.

size: -
J: TRBJ2-7
V: TRBV30
D: TRBD2
DNA: TGTGCCTGGAGTCCAGGACTAGCGGGAGGCGAGCAGTACTTC
CDR3: CAWSPGLAGGEQYF

size: -
J: TRBJ1-6
V: TRBV7-2
D: -
DNA: TGTGCCAGCAGCTTAGCGCAGGGGTTGGCTTCACCCCTCCACTTT
CDR3: CASSLAQGLASPLHF

size: -
J: TRBJ2-7
V: TRBV4-1
D: -
DNA: TGCGCCAGCAGCCAAGATAGGTCGGGCAACTACGAGCAGTACTTC
CDR3: CASSQDRSGNYEQYF

size: -
J: TRBJ2-4
V: TRBV5-6
D: -
DNA: TGTGCCAGCAGCTTGTTCGGAAACATTCAGTACTTC
CDR3: CASSLFGNIQYF

size: -
J: TRBJ2-1
V: TRBV29-1
D: TRBD2
DNA: TGCAGCCTCTCAGGCGGGAGTCGACCTGAGCAGTTCTTC
CDR3: CSLSGGSRPEQFF

size: -
J: TRBJ2-7
V: TRBV30
D: -
DNA: TGTGCCTGGAGTGTACGACGGGCGGACTACGAGCAGTACTTC
CDR3: CAWSVRRADYEQYF

size: -
J: TRBJ2-1
V: TRBV29-1
D: TRBD1
DNA: TGCAGCGTTGAGGGACAGTACAATGAGCAGTTCTTC
CDR3: CSVEGQYNEQFF

size: -
J: TRBJ2-2
V: TRBV13
D: -
DNA: TGTGCCACCCATACCAAGTGGGCAGGGAACACCGGGGAGCTGTTTTTT
CDR3: CATHTKWAGNTGELFF

size: few
J: TRBJ2-5
V: TRBV7-2
D: -
DNA: TGTGCCAGCAGCTTAGTGGATAAGTACCAAGAGACCCAGTACTTC
CDR3: CASSLVDKYQETQYF

size: few
J: TRBJ1-2
V: TRBV30
D: -
DNA: TGTGCCTGTCGCGGGCCTAATAAGGGCTACACCTTC
CDR3: CACRGPNKGYTF

size: -
J: TRBJ2-5
V: TRBV2
D: TRBD2
DNA: TGTGCCAGCACGGGAGGAAGGCGGAAGACCCAGTACTTC
CDR3: CASTGGRRKTQYF

size: -
J: TRBJ2-5
V: TRBV29-1
D: -
DNA: TGCAGCGTGGCGGGACTCCAAGAGACCCAGTACTTC
CDR3: CSVAGLQETQYF

size: -
J: TRBJ2-1
V: TRBV4-1
D: -
DNA: TGCGCCAGCAACGGCTTTTTGACCGATGAGCAGTTCTTC
CDR3: CASNGFLTDEQFF

size: -
J: TRBJ1-1
V: TRBV6-5
D: TRBD1
DNA: TGTGCCAGCAGCCGGACAGGGAACACTGAAGCTTTCTTT
CDR3: CASSRTGNTEAFF

size: -
J: TRBJ2-7
V: TRBV1
D: -
DNA: TGCACCAGCAGCCAAGCCCCTGGGACTAGCGGCTACGAGCAGTACTTC
CDR3: CTSSQAPGTSGYEQYF

size: -
J: TRBJ2-1
V: TRBV6-6
D: TRBD2
DNA: TGTGCCAGCAGTCGGGAGGGAGTTGGCTTAAATGAGCAGTTCTTC
CDR3: CASSREGVGLNEQFF

size: -
J: TRBJ2-1
V: TRBV30
D: TRBD2
DNA: TGTGCCGTTCATAGCGGGAACTACAATGAGCAGTTCTTC
CDR3: CAVHSGNYNEQFF

size: -
J: TRBJ1-1
V: TRBV29-1
D: -
DNA: TGCAGCGGCGGTGGAGCTTTCTTT
CDR3: CSGGGAFF

size: -
J: TRBJ2-7
V: TRBV29-1
D: TRBD2
DNA: TGCAGCGTTGAGCGGACTAGGGGTGACGAGCAGTACTTC
CDR3: CSVERTRGDEQYF

size: -
J: TRBJ1-1
V: TRBV5-4
D: -
DNA: TGTGCCAGCAGCTTGGCCCAAGGGGTGCGGACTGAAGCTTTCTTT
CDR3: CASSLAQGVRTEAFF

size: few
J: TRBJ2-3
V: TRBV2
D: -
DNA: TGTGCCAGCGTAGACGGTAGCAATACAGATACGCAGTATTTT
CDR3: CASVDGSNTDTQYF

size: -
J: TRBJ2-3
V: TRBV7-2
D: -
DNA: TGTGCCAGCAGCCCTCTCGGTCCCACAGATACGCAGTATTTT
CDR3: CASSPLGPTDTQYF

size: -
J: TRBJ2-3
V: TRBV5-1
D: TRBD2
DNA: TGCGCCAGCAGCCTTGGGACTAGCGGGAAAAGCACAGATACGCAGTATTTT
CDR3: CASSLGTSGKSTDTQYF

size: -
J: TRBJ2-7
V: TRBV21-1
D: -
DNA: TGTGCCAGCAGGCCTAAGGGGCGGCAATACGAGCAGTACTTC
CDR3: CASRPKGRQYEQYF